This T cell receptor (beta chain) was recovered during a study of blood T cell repertoires in COVID-19. About the study: Some COVID-19 samples were acute and others convalescent; all came from the United States, Italy and Spain. Sources were T cells, B-cell-depleted T cells, or PBMCs; the material itself was cDNA or gDNA.

Trimming cost V 4 bases and J 0 bases, with 10 bases left between them. The CDR3 contains 14 residues. The germline gives CDR1 MNHEY, CDR2 SVGEGT. Original processing methods: Cell counts per sample came from amplifying reference gene primers. Profiling relied on immunoSEQ multiplex PCR, and the TCRdb table lists in-frame clones only, not all of them. V, J and clone size reflect that table, while D and trimming were determined from the DNA. The sample gives over 150,000 clones, roughly 80% of which show up once; over 10% is in the top ten. Sequenced material: peripheral blood. J is TRBJ2-7 and V is TRBV6-2 or TRBV6-3, with D perhaps matching TRBD1 (6 bases). The TCR comes from a woman between 45 and 65 years old with acute or convalescent COVID-19. The CDR3 sequence is CASSSYRVSYEQYF. The CDR3 bases are TGTGCCAGCAGTTCATACAGGGTCTCCTACGAGCAGTACTTC.